Listed below are T cell receptor beta chains from one sample, sequenced in a study of cytomegalovirus exposure and HLA in healthy donors. Clones were read by immunoSEQ multiplex PCR, and TCRdb kept only the in-frame ones, dropping some. The sample contains roughly 84,000 clones, 78% of which appear only once. The specimen sequenced was PBMCs. These receptors all come from a male donor in good health and CMV-seropositive. Each CDR3 is given with its conserved first and last residue. Each record gives: D gene, J gene, V gene, clone size, CDR3 protein, CDR3 DNA. A D gene is named only where the DNA matches it firmly. Clone size is not always given. Where it is, it says once, few, many or a class for expanded clones.

d_call: .
j_call: TRBJ1-1
v_call: TRBV7-9
clone_size: few
cdr3_aa: CASSLTQEAFF
cdr3_nt: TGTGCCAGCAGCTTAACCCAGGAAGCTTTCTTT

d_call: TRBD1
j_call: TRBJ2-5
v_call: TRBV10-3
clone_size: .
cdr3_aa: CAINNGQGYQETQYF
cdr3_nt: TGTGCCATCAATAACGGACAGGGTTATCAAGAGACCCAGTACTTC

d_call: .
j_call: TRBJ2-1
v_call: TRBV19
clone_size: .
cdr3_aa: CATQIRGSHYNEQFF
cdr3_nt: TGTGCCACCCAAATCCGGGGGTCCCACTACAATGAGCAGTTCTTC

d_call: TRBD1
j_call: TRBJ2-7
v_call: TRBV5-1
clone_size: few
cdr3_aa: CASSFMGQGFSYEQYF
cdr3_nt: TGCGCCAGCAGCTTTATGGGACAGGGGTTCTCCTACGAGCAGTACTTC

d_call: TRBD2
j_call: TRBJ2-1
v_call: TRBV5-8
clone_size: .
cdr3_aa: CASSGTSSYNEQFF
cdr3_nt: TGTGCCAGCAGCGGGACTAGCTCCTACAATGAGCAGTTCTTC

d_call: .
j_call: TRBJ2-3
v_call: TRBV5-1
clone_size: .
cdr3_aa: CASSLGSSRDTQYF
cdr3_nt: TGCGCCAGCAGCTTGGGGTCTAGCAGAGATACGCAGTATTTT

d_call: TRBD2
j_call: TRBJ2-5
v_call: TRBV5-8
clone_size: few
cdr3_aa: CASSRGLEGRETQYF
cdr3_nt: TGTGCCAGCAGCCGTGGACTAGAGGGGCGTGAGACCCAGTACTTC

d_call: TRBD2
j_call: TRBJ2-3
v_call: TRBV7-8
clone_size: once
cdr3_aa: CASSQELAGGTDTQYF
cdr3_nt: TGTGCCAGCAGCCAAGAACTAGCGGGGGGTACAGATACGCAGTATTTT

d_call: .
j_call: TRBJ2-5
v_call: TRBV2
clone_size: .
cdr3_aa: CASRRESRNQETQYF
cdr3_nt: TGTGCCAGCAGGCGTGAAAGCAGGAACCAAGAGACCCAGTACTTC

d_call: .
j_call: TRBJ2-7
v_call: TRBV4-2
clone_size: .
cdr3_aa: CASSATDSSYEQYF
cdr3_nt: TGTGCCAGCAGCGCCACGGACAGCTCCTACGAGCAGTACTTC

d_call: .
j_call: TRBJ2-7
v_call: TRBV6-5
clone_size: .
cdr3_aa: CASSYEADSTYEQYF
cdr3_nt: TGTGCCAGCAGTTACGAGGCCGACAGTACCTACGAGCAGTACTTC

d_call: .
j_call: TRBJ1-5
v_call: TRBV6-1
clone_size: .
cdr3_aa: CASSEAIPGRSNQPQHF
cdr3_nt: TGTGCCAGCAGTGAAGCGATCCCGGGTCGAAGCAATCAGCCCCAGCATTTT

d_call: TRBD2
j_call: TRBJ2-2
v_call: TRBV28
clone_size: once
cdr3_aa: CASSLAGEAGELFF
cdr3_nt: TGTGCCAGCAGTCTAGCGGGAGAGGCCGGGGAGCTGTTTTTT

d_call: .
j_call: TRBJ2-7
v_call: TRBV28
clone_size: .
cdr3_aa: CASSRGERITSYEQYF
cdr3_nt: TGTGCCAGCAGCCGTGGAGAGCGGATAACGTCCTACGAGCAGTACTTC

d_call: TRBD1
j_call: TRBJ2-7
v_call: TRBV18
clone_size: .
cdr3_aa: CASSPDRERAYEQYF
cdr3_nt: TGTGCCAGCTCACCCGACAGGGAAAGGGCCTACGAGCAGTACTTC

d_call: .
j_call: TRBJ1-2
v_call: TRBV28
clone_size: .
cdr3_aa: CASSLGTGNYGYTF
cdr3_nt: TGTGCCAGCAGTTTAGGTACAGGGAACTATGGCTACACCTTC

d_call: .
j_call: TRBJ2-5
v_call: TRBV30
clone_size: .
cdr3_aa: CAWRGLAETQYF
cdr3_nt: TGTGCCTGGAGGGGGCTCGCAGAGACCCAGTACTTC

d_call: .
j_call: TRBJ1-1
v_call: TRBV7-9
clone_size: .
cdr3_aa: CASSFSRNTEAFF
cdr3_nt: TGTGCCAGCAGCTTCAGTCGTAACACTGAAGCTTTCTTT

d_call: TRBD2
j_call: TRBJ2-5
v_call: TRBV7-9
clone_size: .
cdr3_aa: CASSFSGAETQYF
cdr3_nt: TGTGCCAGCAGCTTTAGCGGGGCGGAGACCCAGTACTTC

d_call: .
j_call: TRBJ1-2
v_call: TRBV7-9
clone_size: .
cdr3_aa: CASRANSRGRDYGYTF
cdr3_nt: TGTGCCAGCCGGGCAAATTCCAGGGGTCGAGACTATGGCTACACCTTC

d_call: .
j_call: TRBJ2-7
v_call: TRBV6-1
clone_size: .
cdr3_aa: CASPSPGDFYEQYF
cdr3_nt: TGTGCCAGCCCTTCCCCAGGGGATTTCTACGAGCAGTACTTC

d_call: .
j_call: TRBJ2-7
v_call: TRBV5-6
clone_size: .
cdr3_aa: CASSLPAGVEQYF
cdr3_nt: TGTGCCAGCAGCTTGCCAGCAGGGGTCGAGCAGTACTTC

d_call: .
j_call: TRBJ2-5
v_call: TRBV5-1
clone_size: once
cdr3_aa: CASSPPQGTQETQYF
cdr3_nt: TGCGCCAGCAGCCCCCCACAGGGAACCCAAGAGACCCAGTACTTC

d_call: .
j_call: TRBJ1-1
v_call: TRBV19
clone_size: .
cdr3_aa: CASSIEGSLNTEAFF
cdr3_nt: TGTGCCAGTAGTATAGAGGGCAGCTTGAACACTGAAGCTTTCTTT

d_call: .
j_call: TRBJ2-1
v_call: TRBV7-8
clone_size: once
cdr3_aa: CASSPLGGRGELNEQFF
cdr3_nt: TGTGCCAGCAGCCCACTGGGGGGTCGCGGGGAACTCAATGAGCAGTTCTTC

d_call: .
j_call: TRBJ2-1
v_call: TRBV6-5
clone_size: .
cdr3_aa: CASSYSSGETYNEQFF
cdr3_nt: TGTGCCAGCAGTTACTCGTCGGGGGAAACCTACAATGAGCAGTTCTTC

d_call: TRBD2
j_call: TRBJ2-3
v_call: TRBV6-5
clone_size: .
cdr3_aa: CASSVSGTSTDTQYF
cdr3_nt: TGTGCCAGCAGTGTTAGCGGGACTAGCACAGATACGCAGTATTTT

d_call: .
j_call: TRBJ2-7
v_call: TRBV6-6
clone_size: .
cdr3_aa: CASSSRDGSYEQYF
cdr3_nt: TGTGCCAGCAGTTCACGGGACGGGAGCTACGAGCAGTACTTC

d_call: TRBD1
j_call: TRBJ1-2
v_call: TRBV28
clone_size: .
cdr3_aa: CASTYGDSRYTF
cdr3_nt: TGTGCCAGCACCTACGGGGACAGTCGCTACACCTTC

d_call: .
j_call: TRBJ1-1
v_call: TRBV5-4
clone_size: few
cdr3_aa: CASSLGGWDTEAFF
cdr3_nt: TGTGCCAGCAGCCTTGGGGGCTGGGACACTGAAGCTTTCTTT

d_call: .
j_call: TRBJ2-3
v_call: TRBV28
clone_size: .
cdr3_aa: CASSLYRTDTQYF
cdr3_nt: TGTGCCAGCAGTTTATACAGGACAGATACGCAGTATTTT

d_call: TRBD2
j_call: TRBJ2-7
v_call: TRBV5-4
clone_size: once
cdr3_aa: CASSAGLAGVYEQYF
cdr3_nt: TGTGCCAGCAGCGCCGGACTAGCGGGAGTCTACGAGCAGTACTTC

d_call: .
j_call: TRBJ1-1
v_call: TRBV29-1
clone_size: .
cdr3_aa: CSAGTLTRGTEAFF
cdr3_nt: TGCAGCGCCGGCACCCTGACCCGGGGCACTGAAGCTTTCTTT

d_call: .
j_call: TRBJ1-6
v_call: TRBV5-4
clone_size: few
cdr3_aa: CASSLDRAGGSPLHF
cdr3_nt: TGTGCCAGCAGCTTGGACAGGGCGGGGGGTTCACCCCTCCACTTT

d_call: TRBD1
j_call: TRBJ2-3
v_call: TRBV10-1
clone_size: .
cdr3_aa: CASRTGGATDTQYF
cdr3_nt: TGCGCCAGCAGAACAGGGGGTGCTACAGATACGCAGTATTTT

d_call: TRBD2
j_call: TRBJ2-5
v_call: TRBV6-1
clone_size: .
cdr3_aa: CASSPAGREETQYF
cdr3_nt: TGTGCCAGCAGTCCAGCGGGACGAGAAGAGACCCAGTACTTC

d_call: TRBD2
j_call: TRBJ2-3
v_call: TRBV5-1
clone_size: .
cdr3_aa: CASSRWTSGGLDTQYF
cdr3_nt: TGCGCCAGCAGTCGGTGGACTAGCGGGGGCCTGGATACGCAGTATTTT

d_call: TRBD1
j_call: TRBJ2-5
v_call: TRBV5-4
clone_size: .
cdr3_aa: CASSLSLGQGQETQYF
cdr3_nt: TGTGCCAGCAGCTTGTCTCTGGGACAGGGTCAAGAGACCCAGTACTTC

d_call: TRBD2
j_call: TRBJ2-5
v_call: TRBV28
clone_size: .
cdr3_aa: CASRPGGPGETQYF
cdr3_nt: TGTGCCAGCCGGCCGGGGGGGCCAGGGGAGACCCAGTACTTC

d_call: TRBD1
j_call: TRBJ2-7
v_call: TRBV6-1
clone_size: few
cdr3_aa: CASRLTGGHEQYF
cdr3_nt: TGTGCCAGCAGATTGACAGGGGGTCACGAGCAGTACTTC

d_call: .
j_call: TRBJ2-5
v_call: TRBV11-3
clone_size: .
cdr3_aa: CASSLGISSQKETQYF
cdr3_nt: TGTGCCAGCAGCTTAGGTATTAGCAGCCAAAAAGAGACCCAGTACTTC

d_call: TRBD2
j_call: TRBJ2-3
v_call: TRBV9
clone_size: .
cdr3_aa: CASSSYGTSGTDTQYF
cdr3_nt: TGTGCCAGCAGCTCCTATGGGACTAGCGGCACAGATACGCAGTATTTT

d_call: .
j_call: TRBJ2-7
v_call: TRBV15
clone_size: .
cdr3_aa: CATSRDSLWAWASYEQYF
cdr3_nt: TGTGCCACCAGCAGAGATTCCCTTTGGGCCTGGGCATCATACGAGCAGTACTTC

d_call: .
j_call: TRBJ2-7
v_call: TRBV11-2
clone_size: .
cdr3_aa: CASSRTGYEQYF
cdr3_nt: TGTGCCAGCAGCCGGACTGGCTACGAGCAGTACTTC

d_call: .
j_call: TRBJ1-5
v_call: TRBV6-4
clone_size: .
cdr3_aa: CASSSDGGQPQHF
cdr3_nt: TGTGCCAGCAGCTCAGACGGGGGACAGCCCCAGCATTTT

d_call: TRBD1
j_call: TRBJ2-5
v_call: TRBV2
clone_size: .
cdr3_aa: CASTDRGQETQYF
cdr3_nt: TGTGCCAGCACGGACAGGGGGCAAGAGACCCAGTACTTC

d_call: TRBD2
j_call: TRBJ2-1
v_call: TRBV7-9
clone_size: .
cdr3_aa: CASRRLAGPYNEQFF
cdr3_nt: TGTGCCAGCAGGCGACTAGCGGGCCCCTACAATGAGCAGTTCTTC

d_call: TRBD2
j_call: TRBJ2-3
v_call: TRBV28
clone_size: once
cdr3_aa: CASSLGASGSRDTQYF
cdr3_nt: TGTGCCAGCAGTTTAGGTGCTAGCGGGAGTCGAGATACGCAGTATTTT

d_call: TRBD1
j_call: TRBJ1-4
v_call: TRBV2
clone_size: .
cdr3_aa: CASRDAGTGKFF
cdr3_nt: TGTGCCAGCAGGGATGCCGGGACAGGGAAGTTTTTT

d_call: TRBD1
j_call: TRBJ2-1
v_call: TRBV27
clone_size: few
cdr3_aa: CATWDSLYNEQFF
cdr3_nt: TGTGCCACCTGGGACAGCCTCTACAATGAGCAGTTCTTC

d_call: .
j_call: TRBJ1-3
v_call: TRBV5-6
clone_size: few
cdr3_aa: CASSFLDSRRDF
cdr3_nt: TGTGCCAGCAGCTTCCTCGACAGTCGAAGGGATTTT